This TCR beta chain was sequenced during a study of cytomegalovirus exposure and HLA in healthy donors. Study in general: Earlier, 150 million to 200 million T cells were analyzed, and 95 million to 140 million unique TCR beta sequences were found among them.

This clone came up many times. Its antigen remains unknown. Per the germline V gene, CDR1 is SGHVS and CDR2 is FQNEAQ. J lost 3 bases, V lost 5 bases, and 15 bases had no gene match. The CDR3 length is 17 residues. In the PCR, 60 Vbeta and 13 Jbeta primers were used. Original methodology: About 10 million of about 80 million unique TCR beta chains were shared, per a later count. Clones were read by immunoSEQ multiplex PCR, and TCRdb kept only the in-frame ones, dropping some. The V and J calls and the clone size are those of that table, but D and trimming were determined from the DNA. In the table there are some 86,000 clones, 67% of which are singletons. Study findings and constraints: About 90% or about 30% of the time was how often most TCR beta V segments were productive, according to an earlier analysis. TRBV6-2, TRBV6-3 and some other V segments were excluded as indistinguishable.

V usage is TRBV7-8 and J usage is TRBJ2-5; 7 positions match TRBD1. The sample comprised PBMCs. This sequence originates from a man aged 25-45 years in good health and CMV-seronegative. This chain's CDR3 is CASSEIPVGQLEETQYF. CDR3 nucleotide sequence: TGTGCCAGCAGCGAAATCCCCGTGGGACAGCTAGAAGAGACCCAGTACTTC.